The entry that follows covers one T cell receptor beta chain sequence. In the authors' workflow: Estimation of nucleated cell counts was performed using reference gene primer amplification. TCRdb keeps only in-frame clones here, not all; method: immunoSEQ multiplex PCR. V, J and clone size are those of that table, while D and trimming were read from the DNA. The data contain about 140,000 clones, more than 80% of them singletons. The data were taken from a study of blood T cell repertoires in COVID-19. The ends lost 0 bases at V and 4 bases at J; junction bases unmatched: 6. The CDR3 runs to 15 residues. Looked up from germline, CDR1 is SGHRS and CDR2 is YFSETQ.

The chain joins TRBV5-1 to TRBJ2-5; TRBD2 aligns across 7 bases. What was sequenced was peripheral blood. The TCR was taken from a woman older than 75 with acute or convalescent COVID-19. The CDR3 protein is CASSLGLAEGETQYF. CDR3 nucleotides: TGCGCCAGCAGCTTGGGGCTAGCGGAGGGAGAGACCCAGTACTTC.